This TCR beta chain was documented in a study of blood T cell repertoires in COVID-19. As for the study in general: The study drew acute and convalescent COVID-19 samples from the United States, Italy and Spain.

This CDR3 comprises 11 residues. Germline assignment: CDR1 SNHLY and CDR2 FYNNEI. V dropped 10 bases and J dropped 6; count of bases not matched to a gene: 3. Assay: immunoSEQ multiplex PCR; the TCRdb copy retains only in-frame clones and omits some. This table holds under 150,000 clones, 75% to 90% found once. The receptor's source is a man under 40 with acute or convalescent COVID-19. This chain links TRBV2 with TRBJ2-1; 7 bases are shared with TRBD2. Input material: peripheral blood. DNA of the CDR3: TGTGCCACACCGGGAGGCAATGAGCAGTTCTTC. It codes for CATPGGNEQFF.